The 6 T cell receptor beta chains below all came from one sample that was sequenced in a study of blood T cell repertoires in COVID-19. Measured with immunoSEQ multiplex PCR; TCRdb has only the in-frame clones, and not every one. Counted here are a few hundred thousand clones, about 87% occurring once; the ten biggest clones make up under 9%. Sequences were obtained from peripheral blood. These receptors were taken from a woman in her 70s with active or convalescent COVID-19.

The chain employs TRBV4-1 and TRBJ2-2; TRBD1 agrees at 11 bases. Germline CDR1 is MGHRA and CDR2 is YSYEKL. CDR3 length: 14 residues. Unmatched junction bases numbered 1, after V lost 4 bases and J lost 6 bases. CDR3 in amino acids: CASSRGQGAGELFF. The CDR3 coding sequence is TGCGCCAGCAGCCGGGGACAGGGGGCCGGGGAGCTGTTTTTT.

The chain employs TRBV10-3 and TRBJ2-7, with a weak D call TRBD1 (6 bases). This CDR3 contains 11 residues. V was pared by 11 bases and J by 5 bases, with 13 bases between. Germline CDR1 ENHRY, CDR2 SYGVKD. The CDR3 DNA sequence: TGTGCCCACGGACAGTACAACGAGCAGTACTTC. Its translation is CAHGQYNEQYF.

Regarding this clone: The junction departs from germline at one end; a sequencing error may be responsible. The CDR3 DNA reads as TGTGCCACCATTTTCTACGCCTTC. This sequence encodes CATIFYAF. This rearrangement joins TRBV27 to TRBJ1-2; D not certain. CDR1 is MNHEY and CDR2 is SMNVEV in the germline V gene (reference sequence). The CDR3 covers 8 residues.

The rearrangement uses TRBV19 and TRBJ1-1; 8 nucleotides line up with TRBD1. The CDR3 contains 16 residues. Germline loops: CDR1 LNHDA, CDR2 SQIVND (reference sequence). The V gene end was trimmed by 3 bases and the J gene end by 4 bases; junction bases not matched to a gene: 10. In nucleotides, the CDR3 is TGTGCCAGTAGTATCAAGGGGCAGGGGGCAGGCACTGAAGCTTTCTTT. This encodes CASSIKGQGAGTEAFF.

The J gene is TRBJ1-1, the V gene TRBV6-2 or TRBV6-3; 7 bases fit TRBD1. With V trimmed by 4 bases and J by 1 base, 3 bases remained unmatched. CDR1 MNHEY and CDR2 SVGEGT come from the germline V gene. This CDR3 has 14 residues. The DNA of the CDR3 is TGTGCCAGCAGTTTGGGACAGCCGAACACTGAAGCTTTCTTT. Translation: CASSLGQPNTEAFF.

CDR3 in amino acids: CASNWDRGSTEAFF. The CDR3 coding sequence is TGTGCCAGCAACTGGGACAGGGGGTCCACTGAAGCTTTCTTT. The chain couples TRBV6-5 to TRBJ1-1; 11 nucleotides match TRBD1. CDR3 length: 14 residues. V was pared by 7 bases and J by 4 bases, with 5 bases of the junction left unmatched. Germline CDR1 MNHEY, CDR2 SVGAGI.